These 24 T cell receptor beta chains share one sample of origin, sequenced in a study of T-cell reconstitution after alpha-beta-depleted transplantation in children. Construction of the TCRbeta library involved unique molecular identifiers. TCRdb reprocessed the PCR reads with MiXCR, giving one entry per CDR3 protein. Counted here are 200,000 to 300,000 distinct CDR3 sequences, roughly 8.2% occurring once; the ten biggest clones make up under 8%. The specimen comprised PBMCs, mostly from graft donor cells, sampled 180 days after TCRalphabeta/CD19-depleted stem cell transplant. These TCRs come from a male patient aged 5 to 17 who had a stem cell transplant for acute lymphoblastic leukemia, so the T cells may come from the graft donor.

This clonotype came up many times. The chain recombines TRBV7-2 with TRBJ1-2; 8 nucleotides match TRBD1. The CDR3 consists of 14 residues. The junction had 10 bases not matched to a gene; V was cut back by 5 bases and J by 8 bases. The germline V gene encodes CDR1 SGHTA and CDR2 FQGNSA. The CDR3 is CASSLPGGADGYTF. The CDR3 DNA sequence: TGTGCCAGCAGCCTCCCAGGGGGCGCGGACGGCTACACCTTC.

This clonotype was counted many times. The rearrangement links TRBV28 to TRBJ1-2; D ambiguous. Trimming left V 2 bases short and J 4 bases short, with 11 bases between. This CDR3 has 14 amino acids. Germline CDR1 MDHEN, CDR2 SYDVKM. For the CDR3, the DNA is TGTGCCAGCAGTTTAACTCCCCCGGGCTATGGCTACACCTTC. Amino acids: CASSLTPPGYGYTF.

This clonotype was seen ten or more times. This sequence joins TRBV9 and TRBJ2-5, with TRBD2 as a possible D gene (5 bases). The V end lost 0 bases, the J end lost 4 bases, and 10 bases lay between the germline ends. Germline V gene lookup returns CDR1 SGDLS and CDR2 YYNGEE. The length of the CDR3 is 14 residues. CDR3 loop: CASSVGSGLETQYF. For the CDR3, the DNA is TGTGCCAGCAGCGTAGGCAGCGGATTAGAGACCCAGTACTTC. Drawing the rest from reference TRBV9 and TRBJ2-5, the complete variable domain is DSGVTQTPKHLITATGQRVTLRCSPRSGDLSVYWYQQSLDQGLQFLIQYYNGEERAKGNILERFSAQQFPDLHSELNLSSLELGDSALYFCASSVGSGLETQYFGPGTRLLVL.

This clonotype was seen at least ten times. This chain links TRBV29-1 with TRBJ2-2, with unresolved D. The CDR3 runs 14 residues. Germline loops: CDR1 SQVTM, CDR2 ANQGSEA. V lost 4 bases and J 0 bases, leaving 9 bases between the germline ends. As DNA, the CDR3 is TGCAGCGTTGGTCCCTTCTCGAACACCGGGGAGCTGTTTTTT. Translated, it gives CSVGPFSNTGELFF.

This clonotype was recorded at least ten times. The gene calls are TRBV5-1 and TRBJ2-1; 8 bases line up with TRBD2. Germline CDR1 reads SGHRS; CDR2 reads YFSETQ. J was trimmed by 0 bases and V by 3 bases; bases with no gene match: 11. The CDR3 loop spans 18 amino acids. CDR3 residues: CASSYGLAGGGSYNEQFF. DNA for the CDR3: TGCGCCAGCAGCTACGGACTAGCCGGAGGGGGCTCCTACAATGAGCAGTTCTTC.

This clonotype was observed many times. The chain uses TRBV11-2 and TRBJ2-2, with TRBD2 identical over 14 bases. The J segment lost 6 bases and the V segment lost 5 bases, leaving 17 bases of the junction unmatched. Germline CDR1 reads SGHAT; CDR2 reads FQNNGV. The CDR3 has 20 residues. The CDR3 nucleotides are TGTGCCAGCAGCCCTTTTGGGGATCCGGGACTAGCGGGAGAGGCCGGGGAGCTGTTTTTT. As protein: CASSPFGDPGLAGEAGELFF.

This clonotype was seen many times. CDR3 nucleotides: TGTGCCAGCAGTTTACGAACTAGCGGGATCAATGAGCAGTTCTTC. Translation gives CASSLRTSGINEQFF. V and J are TRBV12-3 or TRBV12-4 and TRBJ2-1; 10 bases are shared with TRBD2. There are 15 residues in the CDR3. V lost 2 bases to trimming and J lost 6 bases; unmatched junction nucleotides: 4.

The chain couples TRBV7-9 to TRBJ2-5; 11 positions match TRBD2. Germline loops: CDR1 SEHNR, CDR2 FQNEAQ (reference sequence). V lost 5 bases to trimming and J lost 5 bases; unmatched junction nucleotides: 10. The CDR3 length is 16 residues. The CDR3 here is CASSVTSGTRKETQYF. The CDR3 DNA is TGTGCCAGCAGCGTGACTAGCGGGACGAGAAAGGAGACCCAGTACTTC.

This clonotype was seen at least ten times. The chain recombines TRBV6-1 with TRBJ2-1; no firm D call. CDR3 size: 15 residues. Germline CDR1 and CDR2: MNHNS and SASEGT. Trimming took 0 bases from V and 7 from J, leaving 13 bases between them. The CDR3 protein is CASSEAGPHLNEQFF. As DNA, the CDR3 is TGTGCCAGCAGTGAAGCTGGGCCACACTTGAATGAGCAGTTCTTC.

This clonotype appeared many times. The CDR3 nucleotides are TGCAGTGCTCCTCAACTAGCGGGGGGGTACAATGAGCAGTTCTTC. Protein: CSAPQLAGGYNEQFF. The J gene is TRBJ2-1, the V gene TRBV20-1; 13 nucleotides agree with TRBD2. Germline trimming cut 5 bases from V and 4 bases from J; bases unmatched to any gene: 5. The CDR3 runs 15 residues. CDR1 is DFQATT and CDR2 is SNEGSKA in the germline V gene (reference sequence).

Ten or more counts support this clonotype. This chain's CDR3 is CASSGSQGNYGYTF. The CDR3 coding sequence is TGTGCCAGCAGCGGATCACAGGGTAACTATGGCTACACCTTC. The V call is TRBV9, the J call TRBJ1-2, with D possibly matching TRBD1 (6 bases). Germline assignment: CDR1 SGDLS and CDR2 YYNGEE. The CDR3 runs to 14 residues. The V end was cut by 3 bases, the J end by 1 base, with 10 bases between.

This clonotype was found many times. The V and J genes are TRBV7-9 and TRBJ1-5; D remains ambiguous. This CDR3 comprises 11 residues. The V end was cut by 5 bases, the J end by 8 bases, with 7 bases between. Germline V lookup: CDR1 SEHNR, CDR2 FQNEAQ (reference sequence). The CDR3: CASSNQEPQHF. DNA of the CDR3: TGTGCCAGCAGCAATCAGGAGCCCCAGCATTTT.

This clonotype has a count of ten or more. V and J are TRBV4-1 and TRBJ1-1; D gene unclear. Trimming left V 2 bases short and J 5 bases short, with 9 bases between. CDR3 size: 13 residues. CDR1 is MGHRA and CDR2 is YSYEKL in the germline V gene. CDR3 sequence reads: CASSQPAPTEAFF. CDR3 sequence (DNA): TGCGCCAGCAGCCAACCGGCCCCAACTGAAGCTTTCTTT.

CDR3 sequence reads: CTCSPIRGGTSQVNEQFF. DNA of the CDR3: TGTACCTGCAGTCCCATAAGGGGGGGGACCTCCCAGGTCAATGAGCAGTTCTTC. The rearrangement uses TRBV2 and TRBJ2-1; D might be TRBD2 (7 bases). The CDR3 sequence is 18 residues long. Per germline, CDR1 SNHLY and CDR2 FYNNEI.

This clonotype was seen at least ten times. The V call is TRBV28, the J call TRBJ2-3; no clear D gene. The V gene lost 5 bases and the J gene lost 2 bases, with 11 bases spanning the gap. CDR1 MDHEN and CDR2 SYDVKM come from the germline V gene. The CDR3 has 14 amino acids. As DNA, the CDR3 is TGTGCCAGCAGTCAGGAGTCCTACACAGATACGCAGTATTTT. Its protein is CASSQESYTDTQYF.

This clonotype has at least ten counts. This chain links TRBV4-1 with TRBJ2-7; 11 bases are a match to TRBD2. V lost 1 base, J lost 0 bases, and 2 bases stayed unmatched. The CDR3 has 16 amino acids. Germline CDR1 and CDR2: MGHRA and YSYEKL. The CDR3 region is CASSQALAGVSYEQYF. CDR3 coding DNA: TGCGCCAGCAGCCAAGCACTAGCGGGAGTCTCCTACGAGCAGTACTTC.

The CDR3 DNA reads TGTGCCAGCTCACCGTACCAGGGGAAAAACATTCAGTACTTC. This translates into CASSPYQGKNIQYF. The rearrangement links TRBV18 to TRBJ2-4; tentative D call: TRBD1 (6 bases). Per the germline V gene, CDR1 is KGHSH and CDR2 is LQKENI. The V end lost 3 bases, the J end lost 4 bases, and 10 bases lay between the germline ends. The CDR3 is 14 amino acids.

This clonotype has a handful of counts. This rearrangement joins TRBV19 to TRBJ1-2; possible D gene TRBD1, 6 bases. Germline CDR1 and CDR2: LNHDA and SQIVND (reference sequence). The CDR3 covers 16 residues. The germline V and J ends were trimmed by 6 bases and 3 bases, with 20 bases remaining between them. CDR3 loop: CASSPSGDLSYYGYTF. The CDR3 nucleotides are TGTGCCAGTAGCCCCTCAGGGGACCTATCCTACTATGGCTACACCTTC.

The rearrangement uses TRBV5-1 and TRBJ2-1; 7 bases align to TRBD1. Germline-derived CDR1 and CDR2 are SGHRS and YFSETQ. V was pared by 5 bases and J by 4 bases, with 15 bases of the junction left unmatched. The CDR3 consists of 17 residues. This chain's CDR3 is CASRPTLSTGWYNEQFF. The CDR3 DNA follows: TGCGCCAGCAGACCCACACTGTCGACAGGGTGGTACAATGAGCAGTTCTTC. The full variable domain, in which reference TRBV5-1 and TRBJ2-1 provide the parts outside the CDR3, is KAGVTQTPRYLIKTRGQQVTLSCSPISGHRSVSWYQQTPGQGLQFLFEYFSETQRNKGNFPGRFSGRQFSNSRSEMNVSTLELGDSALYLCASRPTLSTGWYNEQFFGPGTRLTVL.

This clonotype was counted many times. The CDR3 nucleotides read TGTGCCAGCAGCTTGATGGGTAGCAATCAGCCCCAGCATTTT. Protein product: CASSLMGSNQPQHF. The chain uses TRBV5-4 and TRBJ1-5; D ambiguous. Germline V gives CDR1 SGHNT, CDR2 YYREEE (reference sequence). V was trimmed by 1 base and J by 0 bases, leaving 5 bases between them. CDR3 length equals 14 residues.

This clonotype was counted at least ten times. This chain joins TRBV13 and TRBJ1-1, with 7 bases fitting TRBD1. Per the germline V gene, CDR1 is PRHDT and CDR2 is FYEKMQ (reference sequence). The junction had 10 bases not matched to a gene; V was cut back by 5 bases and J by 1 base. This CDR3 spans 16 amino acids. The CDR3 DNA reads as TGTGCCAGCAGCGCCCGCCGGACAGGAGGGAACACTGAAGCTTTCTTT. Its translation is CASSARRTGGNTEAFF.

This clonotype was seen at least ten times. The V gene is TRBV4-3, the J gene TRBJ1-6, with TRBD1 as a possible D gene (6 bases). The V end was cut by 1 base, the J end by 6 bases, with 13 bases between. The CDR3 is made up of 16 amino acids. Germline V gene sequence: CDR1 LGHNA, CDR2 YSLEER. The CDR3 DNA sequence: TGCGCCAGCAGCCAAGGGTCCTCGGGGGCTAATTCACCCCTCCACTTT. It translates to CASSQGSSGANSPLHF.

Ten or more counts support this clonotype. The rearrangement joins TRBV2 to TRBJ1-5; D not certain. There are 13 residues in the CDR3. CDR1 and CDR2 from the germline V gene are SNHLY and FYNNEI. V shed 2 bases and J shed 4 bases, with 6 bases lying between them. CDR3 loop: CASSEHLNQPQHF. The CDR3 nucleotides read TGTGCCAGCAGTGAACACCTAAATCAGCCCCAGCATTTT.

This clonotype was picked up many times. The CDR3 here is CASSLAQTGSEAFF. The CDR3, as DNA: TGTGCCAGCAGCTTAGCCCAGACAGGTTCTGAAGCTTTCTTT. The J gene is TRBJ1-1, the V gene TRBV7-8; tentatively, D is TRBD1 (6 bases). Trimming stripped 0 bases from V and 6 bases from J, with 11 bases between. Germline loops: CDR1 SGHVS, CDR2 FQNEAQ. This CDR3 has 14 residues.